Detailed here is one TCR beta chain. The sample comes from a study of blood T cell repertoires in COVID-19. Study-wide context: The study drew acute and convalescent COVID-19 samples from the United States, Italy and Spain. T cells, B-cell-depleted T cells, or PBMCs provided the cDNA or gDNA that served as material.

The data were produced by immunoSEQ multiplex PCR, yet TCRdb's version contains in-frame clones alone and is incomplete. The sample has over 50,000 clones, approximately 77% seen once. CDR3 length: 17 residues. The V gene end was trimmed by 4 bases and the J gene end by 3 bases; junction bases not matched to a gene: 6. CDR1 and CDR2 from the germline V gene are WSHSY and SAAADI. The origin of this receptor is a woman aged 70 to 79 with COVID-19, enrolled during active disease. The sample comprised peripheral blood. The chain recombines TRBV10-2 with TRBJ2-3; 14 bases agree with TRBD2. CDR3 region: CASSVGTSGGRTDTQYF. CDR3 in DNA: TGCGCCAGCAGTGTAGGGACTAGCGGGGGCAGAACAGATACGCAGTATTTT.